Listed here are 16 T cell receptor beta chains from one sample, sequenced in a study of CD8 T cells in ankylosing spondylitis. TCRdb re-called the 5' RACE reads through MiXCR, storing one row per CDR3 protein. The sample holds about 240,000 distinct CDR3 sequences; 9.5% to 12% are singletons and the top ten take around 7%. The source material was blood, either unsorted or a sorted T cell fraction (not recorded which). The receptors here all came from a male donor with ankylosing spondylitis or in good health (not recorded which).

This clonotype turned up a few times. The chain couples TRBV30 to TRBJ2-5; D tentatively fits TRBD1 or TRBD2 (5 bases each). The CDR3 runs to 14 residues. Germline lookup yields CDR1 GTSNPN and CDR2 SVGIG (reference sequence). V lost 4 bases and J lost 4, with 16 bases in between. This CDR3 reads CAWTLRGRGETQYF. The CDR3 coding sequence is TGTGCCTGGACGCTCCGGGGACGCGGAGAGACCCAGTACTTC.

This clonotype was seen a handful of times. The rearrangement links TRBV5-5 to TRBJ2-1, with 8 bases identical to TRBD2. The ends lost 3 bases at V and 7 bases at J; junction bases unmatched: 12. Per germline, CDR1 SGHKS and CDR2 YYEKEE (reference sequence). The CDR3 runs 16 residues. CDR3 residues: CASSSPDTSGRNEQFF. CDR3 bases: TGTGCCAGCAGCTCACCCGATACTAGCGGAAGAAATGAGCAGTTCTTC.

This clonotype appeared once. The V and J genes are TRBV5-5 and TRBJ2-1; 10 nucleotides match TRBD2. Germline V CDR1 and CDR2: SGHKS, YYEKEE (reference sequence). V shed 0 bases and J 4 bases; nucleotides not matched to a gene: 4. This CDR3 is 16 amino acids long. CDR3 sequence reads: CASSLVISGGYNEQFF. In DNA form, the CDR3 reads TGTGCCAGCAGCTTGGTGATTAGCGGGGGGTACAATGAGCAGTTCTTC.

In the case of this clonotype: Just one base apart from a much larger clone, this may be a read error. This chain uses TRBV5-1 with TRBJ2-7; the D gene is possibly TRBD1 (6 bases). This CDR3 contains 12 residues. Germline CDR1 is SGHRS and CDR2 is YFSETQ. The CDR3 loop reads CVSKGTIPRQYF. The CDR3 bases are TGCGTCAGCAAAGGGACAATCCCTCGCCAGTACTTC.

This chain links TRBV5-1 with TRBJ1-2; TRBD1 agrees at 7 bases. Germline trimming cut 3 bases from V and 7 bases from J; bases unmatched to any gene: 9. The CDR3 is made up of 14 amino acids. Germline CDR1 SGHRS, CDR2 YFSETQ. The DNA for the CDR3 is TGCGCCAGCAGCTCAGACAGGGTGTCCGGTGGCTACACCTTC. Translated: CASSSDRVSGGYTF.

This clonotype was picked up many times. This chain joins TRBV20-1 and TRBJ2-5, with D uncertain. The germline V gene has CDR1 DFQATT and CDR2 SNEGSKA (reference sequence). The CDR3 is 14 residues long. Deletions cut 5 bases from V and 0 bases from J, with 13 bases between. CDR3 region: CSAGQDGYQETQYF. Here the CDR3 DNA reads TGCAGTGCTGGGCAGGACGGGTACCAAGAGACCCAGTACTTC.

V and J are TRBV2 and TRBJ1-1; TRBD1 aligns across 10 bases. The CDR3 sequence is 17 residues long. V shed 4 bases and J 5 bases; nucleotides not matched to a gene: 13. CDR1 SNHLY and CDR2 FYNNEI come from the germline V gene. CDR3 nucleotide sequence: TGTGCCAGCAGTGGTCGCTATGACAGGGGGCGGGGGACTGAAGCTTTCTTT. It translates to CASSGRYDRGRGTEAFF.

This clonotype was found many times. The chain is built from TRBV6-5 and TRBJ1-4, with TRBD1 as a possible D gene (5 bases). Trimming pared 2 bases from V and 4 bases from J, leaving 8 bases between. CDR1 and CDR2 (germline): MNHEY, SVGAGI. CDR3 length: 14 amino acids. In DNA form, the CDR3 reads TGTGCCAGCAGTTACGGGGGTTTTAATGAAAAACTGTTTTTT. It codes for CASSYGGFNEKLFF.

V gene TRBV5-1 combines with J gene TRBJ2-3; D is perhaps TRBD1 or TRBD2 (5 bases each). CDR1 is SGHRS, CDR2 YFSETQ, per germline. V was trimmed by 5 bases and J by 2 bases, leaving 15 bases between them. The CDR3 contains 15 residues. CDR3 DNA sequence: TGCGCCAGCAGGGCCCTCTACGGGGCCACAGATACGCAGTATTTT. It yields the protein CASRALYGATDTQYF.

This clonotype was found many times. The J gene is TRBJ2-7, the V gene TRBV12-3 or TRBV12-4; a weak D match, TRBD1 (5 bases). The CDR3 has 12 amino acids. Trimming removed 6 bases from V and 5 bases from J, with 11 bases in between. CDR3 sequence: CASSADIDEQYF. CDR3 nucleotide sequence: TGTGCCAGCAGCGCGGACATCGACGAGCAGTACTTC.

This clonotype has more than one count but fewer than ten. V is TRBV20-1 and J is TRBJ2-1; D may be TRBD2 (6 bases). CDR1 and CDR2 (germline): DFQATT, SNEGSKA (reference sequence). The CDR3 is made up of 16 amino acids. Trimming took off 6 bases at V and 8 bases at J, with 26 bases between the two ends. The CDR3 DNA sequence: TGCAGTGCCAGAAGAATTAGCGGCGGGGCCGAGCATGAGCAGTTCTTC. Translation: CSARRISGGAEHEQFF.

This clonotype was found a few times. The rearrangement joins TRBV20-1 to TRBJ2-7, with a tentative D call TRBD1 (6 bases). The germline V gene has CDR1 DFQATT and CDR2 SNEGSKA (reference sequence). V lost 3 bases to trimming and J lost 1 base, with 16 bases between them. There are 15 residues in the CDR3. CDR3 nucleotides: TGCAGTGCTAGTGCGGACAGCACCTTTTCCTACGAGCAGTACTTC. It specifies CSASADSTFSYEQYF.

This clonotype was observed many times. The rearrangement uses TRBV20-1 and TRBJ2-7, with D perhaps matching TRBD2 (5 bases). The ends were cut back, 6 bases at V and 2 bases at J, with 20 bases in the middle. Germline CDR1 is DFQATT and CDR2 is SNEGSKA (reference sequence). This CDR3 comprises 15 residues. CDR3 in DNA: TGCAGTGCCACTTCTCCCGAGCGGACCACCTACGAGCAGTACTTC. It specifies CSATSPERTTYEQYF.

The chain recombines TRBV7-9 with TRBJ2-4, with D possibly matching TRBD2 (6 bases). V was cut by 1 base and J by 3 bases, with 13 bases left in between. Germline V gene data show CDR1 as SEHNR and CDR2 as FQNEAQ (reference sequence). The CDR3 length is 16 residues. The CDR3 DNA is TGTGCCAGCAGCTTAGGGCGGGATTACGGCAAAAACATTCAGTACTTC. Its protein is CASSLGRDYGKNIQYF.

The sample holds many counts of this clonotype. This chain links TRBV5-4 with TRBJ2-1, with D maybe TRBD2 (5 bases). The CDR3 is 16 residues long. The germline V gene has CDR1 SGHNT and CDR2 YYREEE (reference sequence). V gave up 4 bases and J gave up 4 bases, with 18 bases separating them. The chain's CDR3 is CASSPPFRGRYNEQFF. Written as DNA, the CDR3 is TGTGCCAGCAGCCCCCCTTTTCGCGGGCGTTACAATGAGCAGTTCTTC.

This clonotype was recorded many times. The gene calls are TRBV29-1 and TRBJ2-6, with D perhaps TRBD2 (7 bases). Germline CDR1 SQVTM, CDR2 ANQGSEA. The CDR3 sequence is 17 residues long. The CDR3 nucleotides are TGCGCCAAAACGGGGGGACACAGTTCGTCTGGGGCCAACGTCCTGACTTTC. Encoded protein: CAKTGGHSSSGANVLTF.